This paragraph reports one T cell receptor beta chain. Its antigen is undetermined. The sample belongs to a study of T-cell memory formation after mild COVID-19. Study outcomes and limitations: Largely, contracting CD4+ clones fell within CM and EM, and contracting CD8+ clones within EMRA.

Trimming left V 4 bases short and J 2 bases short, with 12 bases between. Germline V lookup: CDR1 LGHDT, CDR2 YNNKEL (reference sequence). The CDR3 extends over 15 amino acids. Each CDR3 protein is one row after TCRdb ran MiXCR on the 5' RACE reads. The repertoire holds 530,000 or so distinct CDR3 sequences, with 15% to 20% as singletons. This sequence originates from an adult woman who had mild COVID-19 (a few samples of this study predate the infection). Cell type and time point are not known. V and J are TRBV3-1 and TRBJ1-5; D remains ambiguous. The sequenced sample was PBMCs or a T cell subset sorted from them (not recorded which). CDR3 region: CASSLYGKGNQPQHF. CDR3 DNA: TGTGCCAGCAGCCTATACGGTAAGGGCAATCAGCCCCAGCATTTT.